Shown below are 17 T cell receptor beta chains from a single sample sequenced in a study of response to subunit inactivated influenza vaccine. In TCRdb, the RT-PCR reads were re-called with MiXCR into one record per CDR3 protein. The repertoire includes around 160,000 distinct CDR3 sequences, about 11% of them detected once, and roughly 12% sits in the top ten. The sequences come from non-naive T cells sorted from PBMCs, collected roughly 45 days after vaccination. The receptors stem from a man aged 50-60 years who received an inactivated influenza vaccine.

In its sample, this clonotype was seen a few times. This chain connects TRBV27 to TRBJ2-2; D not certain. The CDR3 totals 14 residues. The germline V gene has CDR1 MNHEY and CDR2 SMNVEV (reference sequence). Trimming removed 3 bases at V and 1 base at J, with 6 bases between. CDR3 region: CASSLSLNTGELFF. The CDR3, as DNA: TGTGCCAGCAGTTTGAGTTTGAACACCGGGGAGCTGTTTTTT.

There are a few counts of this clonotype. The chain employs TRBV5-1 and TRBJ2-7; D is perhaps TRBD2 (5 bases). Germline CDR1 is SGHRS and CDR2 is YFSETQ. The CDR3 is made up of 14 amino acids. V shed 2 bases and J shed 2 bases, with 11 bases lying between them. The CDR3 nucleotides read TGCGCCAGCAGCTTTGAGGGAGTCCCCTACGAGCAGTACTTC. Its translation: CASSFEGVPYEQYF. Using reference TRBV5-1 and TRBJ2-7 for the parts outside the CDR3, the full variable domain is KAGVTQTPRYLIKTRGQQVTLSCSPISGHRSVSWYQQTPGQGLQFLFEYFSETQRNKGNFPGRFSGRQFSNSRSEMNVSTLELGDSALYLCASSFEGVPYEQYFGPGTRLTVT.

This chain joins TRBV7-6 and TRBJ2-1; 10 nucleotides align to TRBD2. CDR3 length: 15 amino acids. CDR1 is SGHVS and CDR2 is FNYEAQ in the germline V gene. V gave up 2 bases and J gave up 5 bases; unmatched junction bases: 3. CDR3 sequence reads: CASSLSGGGDNEQFF. In DNA, the CDR3 is TGTGCCAGCAGCTTAAGCGGGGGGGGCGACAATGAGCAGTTCTTC.

J is TRBJ2-1 and V is TRBV7-2; 13 bases agree with TRBD2. With V trimmed by 5 bases and J by 8 bases, 9 bases remained unmatched. Germline lookup yields CDR1 SGHTA and CDR2 FQGNSA. The CDR3 loop spans 16 amino acids. Here the CDR3 DNA reads TGTGCCAGCAGCGGAACTAGCGGGGGGGCAAATTATGAGCAGTTCTTC. This codes for CASSGTSGGANYEQFF.

This clonotype appeared many times. The chain links TRBV12-3 or TRBV12-4 to TRBJ2-2, with D perhaps assigned TRBD1 or TRBD2 (5 bases each). With 7 bases removed from V and 6 bases from J, the gap between germline ends came to 12 bases. CDR3 size: 13 residues. The CDR3 here is CASKISGPGELFF. As DNA, the CDR3 is TGTGCCAGCAAAATATCGGGGCCCGGGGAGCTGTTTTTT.

This chain links TRBV20-1 with TRBJ1-1; 8 bases are shared with TRBD1. The V segment lost 3 bases and the J segment 0 bases; nucleotides outside the gene matches: 3. The CDR3 is 14 residues long. The germline V gene encodes CDR1 DFQATT and CDR2 SNEGSKA (reference sequence). For the CDR3, the DNA is TGCAGTGCTAGGATCAGGGGGCTGAACACTGAAGCTTTCTTT. Translated: CSARIRGLNTEAFF.

The V call is TRBV6-5, the J call TRBJ2-1; possibly TRBD1 for D (6 bases). The V gene's germline CDR1 is MNHEY and CDR2 SVGAGI. V dropped 2 bases and J dropped 4 bases, with 12 bases sitting between them. The CDR3 sequence is 15 residues long. The CDR3 nucleotides are TGTGCCAGCAGTTACGACTCAGGGGTGTACAATGAGCAGTTCTTC. It specifies CASSYDSGVYNEQFF.

In its sample, this clonotype was seen a few times. The V call is TRBV19, the J call TRBJ2-5; TRBD1 agrees at 10 bases. V shed 8 bases and J 5 bases; nucleotides not matched to a gene: 14. The CDR3 runs to 16 residues. Germline V gene data show CDR1 as LNHDA and CDR2 as SQIVND (reference sequence). CDR3 residues: CASRRSGQGEWETQYF. CDR3 bases: TGTGCCAGTCGCAGATCCGGACAGGGGGAATGGGAGACCCAGTACTTC.

This clonotype was seen at least ten times. CDR3 protein: CASSQDRAGGRSDTQYF. The CDR3 DNA is TGTGCCAGCAGCCAAGATAGAGCGGGGGGGCGGTCAGATACGCAGTATTTT. The V gene is TRBV3-1, the J gene TRBJ2-3, with 10 positions matching TRBD2. This CDR3 contains 17 residues. Germline V gives CDR1 LGHDT, CDR2 YNNKEL (reference sequence). The V gene end was trimmed by 0 bases and the J gene end by 4 bases; junction bases not matched to a gene: 7.

This clonotype was recorded at least ten times. V usage is TRBV5-1 and J usage is TRBJ2-2, with a weak D call TRBD1 (5 bases). Trimming cost V 0 bases and J 4 bases, with 10 bases left between them. The CDR3 is 15 residues long. CDR1 is SGHRS and CDR2 is YFSETQ in the germline V gene. The CDR3 is CASSLGQGVTGELFF. CDR3 sequence (DNA): TGCGCCAGCAGCTTGGGGCAGGGCGTCACCGGGGAGCTGTTTTTT.

The chain employs TRBV7-2 and TRBJ2-5, with TRBD2 matching 12 bases. J gave up 10 bases and V 0 bases, and 6 bases lay outside the gene matches. Germline values: CDR1 SGHTA, CDR2 FQGNSA. This CDR3 contains 15 residues. The CDR3 is CASSLAHLAGGGQYF. The CDR3 nucleotides read TGTGCCAGCAGCTTAGCTCATCTAGCGGGAGGGGGCCAGTACTTC. The complete variable domain, with remaining parts taken from reference TRBV7-2 and TRBJ2-5, reads GAGVSQSPSNKVTEKGKDVELRCDPISGHTALYWYRQSLGQGLEFLIYFQGNSAPDKSGLPSDRFSAERTGGSVSTLTIQRTQQEDSAVYLCASSLAHLAGGGQYFGPGTRLLVL.

There are a few counts of this clonotype. This chain links TRBV28 with TRBJ2-1, with a possible D match to TRBD2 (5 bases). The V and J ends lost 10 bases and 5 bases respectively, with 15 bases between them. The CDR3 sequence is 13 residues long. CDR1 and CDR2 (germline): MDHEN, SYDVKM. This CDR3 is CATQLRANNEQFF. The CDR3, as DNA: TGTGCCACCCAATTGCGGGCCAACAATGAGCAGTTCTTC.

This clonotype was counted at least ten times. The CDR3 region has the DNA TGTGCCAGCGGCCGAGGGGTTCAGTACTTC. Residues: CASGRGVQYF. The rearrangement uses TRBV27 and TRBJ2-4; D tentatively fits TRBD1 or TRBD2 (5 bases each). Trimming shortened V by 8 bases and J by 11 bases, and 10 bases separated the two germline ends. CDR1 and CDR2 from the germline V gene are MNHEY and SMNVEV (reference sequence). The CDR3 contains 10 residues.

This sequence joins TRBV12-3 or TRBV12-4 and TRBJ1-3; maybe TRBD1 (5 bases). This CDR3 has 16 residues. Trimming cost V 5 bases and J 0 bases, with 14 bases left between them. The CDR3 DNA is TGTGCCAGCAGTCTCAGGGTGCCTTCCTCTGGAAACACCATATATTTT. This encodes CASSLRVPSSGNTIYF.

This clonotype was detected many times. The rearrangement links TRBV28 to TRBJ1-1; the D gene is possibly TRBD1 (6 bases). The CDR3 has 12 amino acids. Germline V gives CDR1 MDHEN, CDR2 SYDVKM. V was shortened by 6 bases and J by 11 bases, with 16 bases between the two germline ends. CDR3 in DNA: TGTGCCAGCAGCCCTACAGGGAGTCACGCTTTCTTT. Translated, it gives CASSPTGSHAFF.

The chain joins TRBV15 to TRBJ2-7, with unresolved D. The germline V gene has CDR1 LNHNV and CDR2 YYDKDF (reference sequence). Trimming left V 0 bases short and J 1 base short, with 7 bases between. There are 14 residues in the CDR3. The CDR3 protein is CATSREKGSYEQYF. For the CDR3, the DNA is TGTGCCACCAGCAGAGAGAAGGGTTCCTACGAGCAGTACTTC. The full variable domain, its missing parts supplied by reference TRBV15 and TRBJ2-7, is DAMVIQNPRYQVTQFGKPVTLSCSQTLNHNVMYWYQQKSSQAPKLLFHYYDKDFNNEADTPDNFQSRRPNTSFCFLDIRSPGLGDTAMYLCATSREKGSYEQYFGPGTRLTVT.

This clonotype has a count of ten or more. The chain links TRBV29-1 to TRBJ2-5, with a weak D call TRBD1 (6 bases). The V end lost 0 bases, the J end lost 2 bases, and 16 bases lay between the germline ends. The germline gives CDR1 SQVTM, CDR2 ANQGSEA. The CDR3 extends over 16 amino acids. The CDR3: CSVEDLVWDTQETQYF. CDR3 sequence (DNA): TGCAGCGTTGAAGATCTTGTCTGGGACACGCAAGAGACCCAGTACTTC. Combining the CDR3 with reference TRBV29-1 and TRBJ2-5 gives the whole variable domain SAVISQKPSRDICQRGTSLTIQCQVDSQVTMMFWYRQQPGQSLTLIATANQGSEATYESGFVIDKFPISRPNLTFSTLTVSNMSPEDSSIYLCSVEDLVWDTQETQYFGPGTRLLVL.